The T cell receptor beta chain described here comes from a study of monozygotic twins with inflammatory bowel disease. TCRdb reworked the 5' RACE reads into one entry per CDR3 protein, no DNA. The sample table sets out about 380,000 distinct CDR3 sequences. Broader study findings: Relative clonotype sharing with others was diminished in IBD patients versus healthy twins, particularly with disease activity.

Germline loops: CDR1 LGHDT, CDR2 YNNKEL (reference sequence). The CDR3 is 12 amino acids. As concerns this clonotype: The antigen remains unidentified.

This TCR derives from a human donor with ulcerative colitis or Crohn's disease, or a healthy co-twin of an affected twin (not recorded which). Sequencing was carried out using blood. The J gene is TRBJ1-6, the V gene TRBV3-1; the D call from TCRdb, TRBD1, cannot be confirmed without DNA. The CDR3 loop reads CASSHAQGPLHF.